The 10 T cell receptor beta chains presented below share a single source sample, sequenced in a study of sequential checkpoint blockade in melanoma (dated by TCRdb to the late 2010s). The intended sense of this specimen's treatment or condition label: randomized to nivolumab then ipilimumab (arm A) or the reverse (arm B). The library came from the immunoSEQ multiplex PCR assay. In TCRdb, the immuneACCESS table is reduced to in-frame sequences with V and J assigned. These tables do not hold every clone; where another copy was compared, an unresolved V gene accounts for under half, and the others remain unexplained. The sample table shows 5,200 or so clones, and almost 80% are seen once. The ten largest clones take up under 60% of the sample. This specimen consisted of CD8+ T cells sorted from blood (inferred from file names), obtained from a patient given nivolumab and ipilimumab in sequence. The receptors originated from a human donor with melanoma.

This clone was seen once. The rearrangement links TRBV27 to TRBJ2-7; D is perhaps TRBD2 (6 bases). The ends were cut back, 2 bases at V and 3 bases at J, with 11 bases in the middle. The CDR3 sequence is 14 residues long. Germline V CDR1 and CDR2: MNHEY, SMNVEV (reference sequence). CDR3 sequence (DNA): TGTGCCAGCAGTTTAGCGGGACCGCGCTACGAGCAGTACTTC. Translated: CASSLAGPRYEQYF.

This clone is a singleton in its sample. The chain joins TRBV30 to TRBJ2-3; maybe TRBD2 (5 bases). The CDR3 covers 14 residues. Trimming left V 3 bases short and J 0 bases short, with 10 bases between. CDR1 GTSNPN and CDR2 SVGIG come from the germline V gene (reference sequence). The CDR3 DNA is TGTGCCTGGAGCGCGTCGGGGAGCACAGATACGCAGTATTTT. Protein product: CAWSASGSTDTQYF.

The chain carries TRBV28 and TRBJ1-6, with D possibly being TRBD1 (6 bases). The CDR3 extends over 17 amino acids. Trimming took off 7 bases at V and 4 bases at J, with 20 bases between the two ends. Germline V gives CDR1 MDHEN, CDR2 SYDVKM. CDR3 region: CASTNQGGVLYNSPLHF. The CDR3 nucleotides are TGTGCCAGCACCAACCAAGGGGGGGTACTATATAATTCACCCCTCCACTTT.

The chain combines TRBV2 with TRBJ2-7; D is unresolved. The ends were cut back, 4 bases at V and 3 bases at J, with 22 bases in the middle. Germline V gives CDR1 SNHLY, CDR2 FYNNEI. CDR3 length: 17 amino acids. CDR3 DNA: TGTGCCAGCAGTGGAACCCGGGTGCTTAAAAACTTCTACGAGCAGTACTTC. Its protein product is CASSGTRVLKNFYEQYF. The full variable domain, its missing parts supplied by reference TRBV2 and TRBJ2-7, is EPEVTQTPSHQVTQMGQEVILRCVPISNHLYFYWYRQILGQKVEFLVSFYNNEISEKSEIFDDQFSVERPDGSNFTLKIRSTKLEDSAMYFCASSGTRVLKNFYEQYFGPGTRLTVT.

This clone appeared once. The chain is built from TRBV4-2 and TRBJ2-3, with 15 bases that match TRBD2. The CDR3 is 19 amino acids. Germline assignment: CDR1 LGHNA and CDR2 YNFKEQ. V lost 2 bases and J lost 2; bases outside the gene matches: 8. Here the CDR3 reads CASSQPDGLAGGHTDTQYF. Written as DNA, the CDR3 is TGTGCCAGCAGCCAACCCGACGGACTAGCGGGGGGGCACACAGATACGCAGTATTTT.

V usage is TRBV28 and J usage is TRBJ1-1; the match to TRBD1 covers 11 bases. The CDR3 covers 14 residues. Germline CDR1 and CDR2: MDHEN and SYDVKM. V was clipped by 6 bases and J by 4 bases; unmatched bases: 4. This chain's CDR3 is CASSWGQGGTEAFF. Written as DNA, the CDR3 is TGTGCCAGCAGCTGGGGACAGGGGGGCACTGAAGCTTTCTTT.

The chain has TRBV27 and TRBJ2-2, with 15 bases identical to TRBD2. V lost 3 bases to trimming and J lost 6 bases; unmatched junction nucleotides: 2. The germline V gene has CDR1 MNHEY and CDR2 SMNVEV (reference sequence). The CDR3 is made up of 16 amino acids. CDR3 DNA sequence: TGTGCCAGCAGTTTGGGACTAGCGGGGGGTGCCGGGGAGCTGTTTTTT. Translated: CASSLGLAGGAGELFF.

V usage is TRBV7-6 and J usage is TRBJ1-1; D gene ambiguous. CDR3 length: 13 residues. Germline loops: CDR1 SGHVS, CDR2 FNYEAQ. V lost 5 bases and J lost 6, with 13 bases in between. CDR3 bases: TGTGCCAGCAGCCCGGGGTTTCTGGCTGAAGCTTTCTTT. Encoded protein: CASSPGFLAEAFF. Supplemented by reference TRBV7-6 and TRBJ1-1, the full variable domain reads GAGVSQSPRYKVTKRGQDVALRCDPISGHVSLYWYRQALGQGPEFLTYFNYEAQQDKSGLPNDRFSAERPEGSISTLTIQRTEQRDSAMYRCASSPGFLAEAFFGQGTRLTVV.

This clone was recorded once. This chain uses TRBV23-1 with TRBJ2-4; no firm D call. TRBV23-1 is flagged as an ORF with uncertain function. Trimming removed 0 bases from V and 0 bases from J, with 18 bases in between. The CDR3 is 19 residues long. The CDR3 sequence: CASSQSWQVLDLAKNIQYF. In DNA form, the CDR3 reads TGCGCCAGCAGTCAATCGTGGCAGGTTTTAGATCTAGCCAAAAACATTCAGTACTTC.

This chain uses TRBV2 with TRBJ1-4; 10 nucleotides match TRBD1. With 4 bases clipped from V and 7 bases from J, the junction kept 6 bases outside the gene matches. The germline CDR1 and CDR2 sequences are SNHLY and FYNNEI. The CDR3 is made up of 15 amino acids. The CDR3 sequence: CASSGTGGEGEKLFF. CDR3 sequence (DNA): TGTGCCAGCAGTGGGACAGGGGGTGAAGGTGAAAAACTGTTTTTT.